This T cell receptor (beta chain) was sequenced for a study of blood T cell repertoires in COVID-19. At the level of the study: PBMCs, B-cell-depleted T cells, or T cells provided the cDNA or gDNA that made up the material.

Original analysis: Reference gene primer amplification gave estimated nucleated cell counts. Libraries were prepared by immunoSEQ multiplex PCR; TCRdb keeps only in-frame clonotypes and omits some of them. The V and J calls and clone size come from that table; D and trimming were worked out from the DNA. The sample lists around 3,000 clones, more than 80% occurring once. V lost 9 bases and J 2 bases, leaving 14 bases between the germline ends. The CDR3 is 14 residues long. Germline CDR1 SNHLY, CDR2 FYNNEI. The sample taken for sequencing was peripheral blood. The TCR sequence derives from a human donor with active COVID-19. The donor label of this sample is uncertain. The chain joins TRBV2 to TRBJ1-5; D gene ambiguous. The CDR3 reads CASRGPAGNQPQHF. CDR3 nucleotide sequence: TGTGCCAGTCGCGGGCCTGCGGGCAATCAGCCCCAGCATTTT.